Shown below are 14 T cell receptor beta chains from a single sample sequenced in a study of healthy donors' naive CD4 and CD8 T cells. Each TCR library used 500 ng of total RNA and a linear amplification protocol. TCRdb ran MiXCR on the reads and lists one entry per CDR3 protein. In the table there are about 200,000 distinct CDR3 sequences, about 76% of which are singletons. The sequencing sample was made of naive CD4+ and CD8+ T cells sorted from blood, pooled from several donors. The receptors here all came from a pool of human donors in good health; the sample pools cells from several healthy donors.

This clonotype showed up just once. The chain recombines TRBV27 with TRBJ2-7; D is unresolved. CDR1 and CDR2 (germline): MNHEY, SMNVEV (reference sequence). The V and J ends lost 3 bases and 2 bases respectively, with 14 bases between them. The CDR3 has 15 residues. The DNA for the CDR3 is TGTGCCAGCAGTTTCGTGGCGACCGACCCCTACGAGCAGTACGTC. Residues: CASSFVATDPYEQYV.

This chain links TRBV20-1 with TRBJ2-5; 7 nucleotides match TRBD2. Per the germline V gene, CDR1 is DFQATT and CDR2 is SNEGSKA (reference sequence). J was trimmed by 1 base and V by 1 base; bases with no gene match: 6. This CDR3 has 15 amino acids. CDR3 protein: CSARASGGTQETQYF. The CDR3 DNA sequence: TGCAGTGCTAGAGCTAGCGGCGGGACCCAAGAGACCCAGTACTTC.

The chain uses TRBV29-1 and TRBJ2-3, with a tentative D call TRBD1 (6 bases). The CDR3 spans 13 residues. Germline loops: CDR1 SQVTM, CDR2 ANQGSEA. The CDR3 protein is CSGVQGRTDTQYF. For the CDR3, the DNA is TGCAGTGGGGTACAGGGCCGCACAGATACGCAGTATTTT.

This clonotype was counted between two and nine times. The chain combines TRBV6-1 with TRBJ1-2, with D unclear. The V gene lost 2 bases and the J gene lost 1 base, with 5 bases spanning the gap. The germline V gene has CDR1 MNHNS and CDR2 SASEGT. The CDR3 contains 13 residues. The CDR3 reads CASSERNNYGYTF. For the CDR3, the DNA is TGTGCCAGCAGTGAACGGAATAACTATGGCTACACCTTC.

The gene calls are TRBV7-2 and TRBJ2-3; 9 nucleotides align to TRBD1. V lost 0 bases and J lost 2; bases outside the gene matches: 12. CDR3 length: 19 amino acids. Germline V gene sequence: CDR1 SGHTA, CDR2 FQGNSA. In DNA, the CDR3 is TGTGCCAGCAGCTTAGCACCGGACAGGGGAACTTATTCCACAGATACGCAGTATTTT. Its translation is CASSLAPDRGTYSTDTQYF.

The chain links TRBV29-1 to TRBJ2-5; D gene ambiguous. The CDR3 length is 14 residues. Germline loops: CDR1 SQVTM, CDR2 ANQGSEA. Between the trimmed V and J ends, which lost 4 bases and 4 bases, there was a span of 16 bases. The CDR3 DNA follows: TGCAGCGTTGTTGAGTCCCCAGGAAGAGAGACCCAGTACTTC. Its protein is CSVVESPGRETQYF.

This chain connects TRBV29-1 to TRBJ1-1; tentatively, D is TRBD1 (5 bases). This CDR3 has 12 residues. Germline assignment: CDR1 SQVTM and CDR2 ANQGSEA. Trimming removed 1 base from V and 6 bases from J, with 9 bases in between. CDR3 DNA sequence: TGCAGCGTTGAAGGTATCAGGGCTGAAGCTTTCTTT. Translated: CSVEGIRAEAFF.

J is TRBJ2-1 and V is TRBV29-1; D assignment may be TRBD1 or TRBD2 (5 bases each). The CDR3 consists of 14 residues. The V end lost 7 bases, the J end lost 4 bases, and 17 bases lay between the germline ends. The germline V gene encodes CDR1 SQVTM and CDR2 ANQGSEA. CDR3 in DNA: TGCAGCGCGCTAGGGGACGGAGGATACAATGAGCAGTTCTTC. This sequence encodes CSALGDGGYNEQFF.

The CDR3 protein is CASSHLQGAANYGYTF. Here the CDR3 DNA reads TGTGCCAGCAGCCATTTACAGGGGGCGGCTAACTATGGCTACACCTTC. V and J are TRBV14 and TRBJ1-2, with 9 bases lining up with TRBD1. The CDR3 totals 16 residues. V shed 3 bases and J 0 bases; nucleotides not matched to a gene: 5. CDR1 and CDR2 (germline): SGHDN, FVKESK. Drawing the rest from reference TRBV14 and TRBJ1-2, the complete variable domain is EAGVTQFPSHSVIEKGQTVTLRCDPISGHDNLYWYRRVMGKEIKFLLHFVKESKQDESGMPNNRFLAERTGGTYSTLKVQPAELEDSGVYFCASSHLQGAANYGYTFGSGTRLTVV.

This clonotype was found a few times. The chain joins TRBV30 to TRBJ1-3; D remains ambiguous. The CDR3 has 12 amino acids. The V gene lost 8 bases and the J gene lost 4 bases, with 12 bases spanning the gap. Germline values: CDR1 GTSNPN, CDR2 SVGIG (reference sequence). CDR3 sequence reads: CAADISGNTIYF. The CDR3 DNA follows: TGTGCCGCCGACATCTCCGGAAACACCATATATTTT.

CDR3 DNA: TGTGCCAGCAGTTTCTTCGATTCACCCCTCCACTTT. Translation gives CASSFFDSPLHF. The chain employs TRBV27 and TRBJ1-6; no firm D call. The V gene lost 3 bases and the J gene lost 8 bases, with 5 bases spanning the gap. The CDR3 has 12 amino acids. The germline CDR1 and CDR2 sequences are MNHEY and SMNVEV (reference sequence).

The rearrangement uses TRBV13 and TRBJ2-7, with no clear D. V shed 1 base and J shed 6 bases, with 4 bases lying between them. Germline V gene data show CDR1 as PRHDT and CDR2 as FYEKMQ (reference sequence). The CDR3 covers 11 residues. The CDR3 coding sequence is TGTGCCAGCAGCTTAGTGGGCGAGCAGTACTTC. This sequence encodes CASSLVGEQYF.

The count of this clonotype is one. The chain recombines TRBV10-3 with TRBJ2-7; 8 positions match TRBD2. The length of the CDR3 is 13 residues. V lost 2 bases to trimming and J lost 4 bases; unmatched junction nucleotides: 1. Germline-derived CDR1 and CDR2 are ENHRY and SYGVKD. DNA of the CDR3: TGTGCCATCAGTGAGGCGGGAGGATACGAGCAGTACTTC. Its translation: CAISEAGGYEQYF.

The chain recombines TRBV7-2 with TRBJ2-1; D not certain. V lost 1 base, J lost 9 bases, and 4 bases lay in between. The CDR3 extends over 11 amino acids. The germline gives CDR1 SGHTA, CDR2 FQGNSA. The CDR3: CASSLVAEQFF. CDR3 DNA sequence: TGTGCCAGCAGCTTAGTTGCTGAGCAGTTCTTC. Drawing the rest from reference TRBV7-2 and TRBJ2-1, the complete variable domain is GAGVSQSPSNKVTEKGKDVELRCDPISGHTALYWYRQSLGQGLEFLIYFQGNSAPDKSGLPSDRFSAERTGGSVSTLTIQRTQQEDSAVYLCASSLVAEQFFGPGTRLTVL.